This passage covers 28 T cell receptor beta chains from one sample sequenced in a study of technical replicates of blood from a few donors. Generated by immunoSEQ multiplex PCR, the TCRdb table keeps only in-frame clones and is missing some. The data contain over 85,000 clones, 90% to 97% of them singletons. Sequencing was carried out using T cells isolated from PBMCs. The receptors come from a human donor in good health.

Here the CDR3 reads CASSIGGRGTDTQYF. DNA for the CDR3: TGTGCCAGTAGTATAGGCGGGAGGGGGACAGATACGCAGTATTTT. The chain employs TRBV19 and TRBJ2-3; 9 bases agree with TRBD2. V was pared by 1 base and J by 3 bases, with 2 bases of the junction left unmatched. The CDR3 loop spans 15 amino acids. CDR1 and CDR2 from the germline V gene are LNHDA and SQIVND (reference sequence).

This chain uses TRBV4-2 with TRBJ2-1, with TRBD2 matching 10 bases. There are 16 residues in the CDR3. Looked up from germline, CDR1 is LGHNA and CDR2 is YNFKEQ. V lost 0 bases to trimming and J lost 7 bases; unmatched junction nucleotides: 6. CDR3: CASSQETSGTKNEQFF. The CDR3 nucleotides are TGTGCCAGCAGCCAAGAAACTAGCGGGACAAAGAATGAGCAGTTCTTC.

V is TRBV19 and J is TRBJ1-5; the D gene is possibly TRBD1 (6 bases). This CDR3 has 15 amino acids. Trimming left V 4 bases short and J 7 bases short, with 17 bases between. The V gene's germline CDR1 is LNHDA and CDR2 SQIVND (reference sequence). The CDR3 region is CASSTGQLTGQPQHF. The CDR3 bases are TGTGCCAGTAGTACGGGACAACTAACGGGGCAGCCCCAGCATTTT.

This rearrangement joins TRBV30 to TRBJ1-1; D is unclear. The germline V gene has CDR1 GTSNPN and CDR2 SVGIG (reference sequence). The CDR3 runs 11 residues. The ends were cut back, 8 bases at V and 1 base at J, with 8 bases in the middle. The CDR3 DNA sequence: TGTGCCGGACGGGGGAACACTGAAGCTTTCTTT. Its translation is CAGRGNTEAFF. Based on the CDR3 plus reference TRBV30 and TRBJ1-1, the full variable domain is SQTIHQWPATLVQPVGSPLSLECTVEGTSNPNLYWYRQAAGRGLQLLFYSVGIGQISSEVPQNLSASRPQDRQFILSSKKLLLSDSGFYLCAGRGNTEAFFGQGTRLTVV.

The chain is built from TRBV7-2 and TRBJ2-7, with TRBD2 matching 7 bases. The length of the CDR3 is 14 residues. Germline assignment: CDR1 SGHTA and CDR2 FQGNSA. After removal of 6 bases from V and 5 bases from J, the junction contained 10 bases not matched to a gene. The CDR3 nucleotides are TGTGCCAGCAGTGCCGGGCGGGAGATCCACGAGCAGTACTTC. Translating gives CASSAGREIHEQYF.

The count of this clone is one. The rearrangement joins TRBV30 to TRBJ2-5; 10 bases match TRBD2. The V segment lost 4 bases and the J segment 5 bases; nucleotides outside the gene matches: 7. CDR1 is GTSNPN, CDR2 SVGIG, per germline (reference sequence). The CDR3 runs to 14 residues. In DNA, the CDR3 is TGTGCCTGGATGGAAGCGGGAGGGGTTGAGACCCAGTACTTC. The encoded protein is CAWMEAGGVETQYF.

The gene calls are TRBV2 and TRBJ1-2; 8 nucleotides agree with TRBD1. CDR3 length: 16 residues. Losses at the gene ends were 0 bases for V and 2 bases for J; bases not matched to a gene: 5. Germline values: CDR1 SNHLY, CDR2 FYNNEI. The CDR3 reads CASSEARTGINYGYTF. The CDR3 nucleotides read TGTGCCAGCAGTGAAGCTCGGACAGGGATAAACTATGGCTACACCTTC.

The chain is built from TRBV1 and TRBJ2-7; TRBD2 was called by the table and not checked on the DNA. TRBV1 is flagged as a pseudogene. The CDR3 length is 15 residues. Written as DNA, the CDR3 is TGCACCAGCAGCCTCCATCTACTTGGAGGGTACGAGCAGTACTTC. Translating it yields CTSSLHLLGGYEQYF.

This clone was counted a single time. The chain uses TRBV4-2 and TRBJ2-3, with a possible D match to TRBD2 (6 bases). The CDR3 consists of 16 residues. V was cut by 1 base and J by 2 bases, with 13 bases left in between. Germline V lookup: CDR1 LGHNA, CDR2 YNFKEQ. DNA for the CDR3: TGTGCCAGCAGCCAAGGGGGGGTCCGGTCCACAGATACGCAGTATTTT. It translates to CASSQGGVRSTDTQYF.

The chain couples TRBV4-1 to TRBJ2-7; the match to TRBD1 covers 7 bases. The germline CDR1 and CDR2 sequences are MGHRA and YSYEKL. The CDR3 spans 15 residues. V was clipped by 1 base and J by 2 bases; unmatched bases: 5. CDR3 sequence (DNA): TGCGCCAGCAGCCAAGGCGGACAGGCAGCCTACGAGCAGTACTTC. This gives the protein CASSQGGQAAYEQYF.

CDR3 nucleotides: TGTGCCAGCAGCTTGGTTCTAGGGGAAACAGATACGCAGTATTTT. Translation: CASSLVLGETDTQYF. The V call is TRBV5-4, the J call TRBJ2-3; tentatively, D is TRBD1 (5 bases). The CDR3 contains 15 residues. CDR1 and CDR2 from the germline V gene are SGHNT and YYREEE (reference sequence). V lost 0 bases to trimming and J lost 3 bases, with 11 bases between them.

The chain's CDR3 is CSVPPPVPSGRVAGELFF. The CDR3 nucleotides are TGCAGCGTCCCACCCCCGGTCCCTAGCGGGAGGGTAGCCGGGGAGCTGTTTTTT. The rearrangement joins TRBV29-1 to TRBJ2-2, with 12 bases matching TRBD2. The J segment lost 6 bases and the V segment lost 6 bases, leaving 17 bases of the junction unmatched. The CDR3 runs 18 residues. Looked up from germline, CDR1 is SQVTM and CDR2 is ANQGSEA.

The V and J genes are TRBV30 and TRBJ1-2; a possible D gene is TRBD1 (6 bases). Germline CDR1 is GTSNPN and CDR2 is SVGIG (reference sequence). CDR3 size: 12 residues. V dropped 2 bases and J dropped 5 bases, with 9 bases sitting between them. The CDR3 is CAWSSGEYGYTF. CDR3 bases: TGTGCCTGGAGTTCAGGGGAATATGGCTACACCTTC.

The chain recombines TRBV6-5 with TRBJ1-2; the match to TRBD1 covers 11 bases. With 1 base clipped from V and 6 bases from J, the junction kept 7 bases outside the gene matches. Germline-derived CDR1 and CDR2 are MNHEY and SVGAGI. The CDR3 length is 16 residues. Written as DNA, the CDR3 is TGTGCCAGCAGTTACTGGACAGGGGGCAGGGTACATGGCTACACCTTC. Its translation is CASSYWTGGRVHGYTF.

The V gene is TRBV10-3, the J gene TRBJ2-7; TRBD2 aligns across 10 bases. The CDR3 loop spans 13 amino acids. The J segment lost 1 base and the V segment lost 11 bases, leaving 5 bases of the junction unmatched. Germline CDR1 reads ENHRY; CDR2 reads SYGVKD. The CDR3 sequence is CAGGAGGSYEQYF. The CDR3, as DNA: TGTGCCGGGGGAGCGGGAGGGTCCTACGAGCAGTACTTC.

This chain joins TRBV6-5 and TRBJ1-5; D is ambiguous. This CDR3 is 13 amino acids long. Germline V gene data show CDR1 as MNHEY and CDR2 as SVGAGI. The V gene lost 4 bases and the J gene lost 7 bases, with 11 bases spanning the gap. CDR3 amino acids: CASSLAEGQPQHF. In DNA form, the CDR3 reads TGTGCCAGCAGTTTAGCGGAAGGCCAGCCCCAGCATTTT.

V gene TRBV15 combines with J gene TRBJ2-7, with TRBD1 as a possible D gene (5 bases). This CDR3 region has 15 residues. Germline V lookup: CDR1 LNHNV, CDR2 YYDKDF (reference sequence). With 3 bases removed from V and 4 bases from J, the gap between germline ends came to 16 bases. This CDR3 is CATSSGLTETYEQYF. CDR3 DNA sequence: TGTGCCACCAGCAGTGGATTGACAGAAACTTACGAGCAGTACTTC.

This clone appeared a single time. The chain is built from TRBV18 and TRBJ2-1, with 9 bases identical to TRBD1. This CDR3 has 16 residues. V dropped 8 bases and J dropped 4; count of bases not matched to a gene: 12. Germline V CDR1 and CDR2: KGHSH, LQKENI. The CDR3 coding sequence is TGTGCCAGCCGCGCCGGGACAGGGTCTCTATACAATGAGCAGTTCTTC. Its translation: CASRAGTGSLYNEQFF.

The CDR3 reads CASSLALFGGVSYEQYF. The DNA of the CDR3 is TGTGCCAGCAGCTTGGCTCTATTTGGCGGGGTCTCCTACGAGCAGTACTTC. This chain connects TRBV5-8 to TRBJ2-7, with D possibly matching TRBD2 (6 bases). The germline V and J ends were trimmed by 0 bases and 0 bases, with 16 bases remaining between them. Germline CDR1 reads SGHTS; CDR2 reads YDEGEE. The CDR3 spans 17 residues.

The rearrangement joins TRBV5-1 to TRBJ2-7; 12 bases are a match to TRBD1. Germline assignment: CDR1 SGHRS and CDR2 YFSETQ. The CDR3 loop spans 14 amino acids. Trimming took 4 bases from V and 8 from J; bases not matched to a gene: 7. DNA of the CDR3: TGCGCCAGCAGCGCGGGGACAGGGGGCGCGAAGCAGTACTTC. Residues: CASSAGTGGAKQYF.

The J gene is TRBJ2-2, the V gene TRBV9, with TRBD2 matching over 10 bases. The CDR3 consists of 16 residues. V lost 1 base and J lost 6; bases outside the gene matches: 6. Germline loops: CDR1 SGDLS, CDR2 YYNGEE. This CDR3 is CASSVSRGTSAGELFF. The CDR3 nucleotides read TGTGCCAGCAGCGTAAGTCGAGGGACTAGCGCCGGGGAGCTGTTTTTT.

The rearrangement links TRBV19 to TRBJ2-7, with 12 bases fitting TRBD1. Germline V CDR1 and CDR2: LNHDA, SQIVND (reference sequence). J gave up 5 bases and V 5 bases, and 4 bases lay outside the gene matches. This CDR3 region has 14 residues. The CDR3 here is CASSPGTGGNEQYF. The CDR3 DNA sequence: TGTGCCAGTAGTCCGGGGACAGGGGGCAACGAGCAGTACTTC. The full variable domain, completed using reference TRBV19 and TRBJ2-7, is DGGITQSPKYLFRKEGQNVTLSCEQNLNHDAMYWYRQDPGQGLRLIYYSQIVNDFQKGDIAEGYSVSREKKESFPLTVTSAQKNPTAFYLCASSPGTGGNEQYFGPGTRLTVT.

V usage is TRBV14 and J usage is TRBJ2-5; no clear D gene. Germline V gives CDR1 SGHDN, CDR2 FVKESK. The length of the CDR3 is 15 residues. Trimming left V 0 bases short and J 2 bases short, with 10 bases between. The CDR3 loop is CASSQDLTEQETQYF. The DNA of the CDR3 is TGTGCCAGCAGCCAAGATCTCACAGAACAAGAGACCCAGTACTTC.

This clone was seen a single time. This rearrangement joins TRBV2 to TRBJ1-2, with 9 positions matching TRBD1. This CDR3 region has 14 residues. V gave up 2 bases and J gave up 8 bases; unmatched junction bases: 6. Germline CDR1 is SNHLY and CDR2 is FYNNEI. The CDR3 loop reads CASSEMGGTGGYTF. The CDR3 nucleotides read TGTGCCAGCAGTGAAATGGGTGGGACAGGGGGCTACACCTTC.

This sequence joins TRBV19 and TRBJ2-1, with TRBD2 matching over 9 bases. The CDR3 runs to 16 residues. Germline trimming cut 3 bases from V and 5 bases from J; bases unmatched to any gene: 8. Germline loops: CDR1 LNHDA, CDR2 SQIVND (reference sequence). For the CDR3, the DNA is TGTGCCAGTAGTATTTTAGCGGGAGAGGCCAACAATGAGCAGTTCTTC. Translation gives CASSILAGEANNEQFF. Looking up the rest from reference TRBV19 and TRBJ2-1 gives the full variable domain: DGGITQSPKYLFRKEGQNVTLSCEQNLNHDAMYWYRQDPGQGLRLIYYSQIVNDFQKGDIAEGYSVSREKKESFPLTVTSAQKNPTAFYLCASSILAGEANNEQFFGPGTRLTVL.

The chain joins TRBV9 to TRBJ2-1, with a tentative D call TRBD2 (6 bases). The CDR3 runs to 15 residues. Germline V gene sequence: CDR1 SGDLS, CDR2 YYNGEE. The V end lost 4 bases, the J end lost 4 bases, and 15 bases lay between the germline ends. CDR3 sequence reads: CASSTSGSIYNEQFF. CDR3 DNA: TGTGCCAGCAGCACAAGCGGGTCAATATACAATGAGCAGTTCTTC.

The chain couples TRBV6-5 to TRBJ1-6; maybe TRBD1 (5 bases). CDR3 length equals 14 residues. The V and J ends lost 7 bases and 8 bases respectively, with 15 bases between them. Germline V CDR1 and CDR2: MNHEY, SVGAGI. The CDR3 DNA reads as TGTGCCAGCAAGCGGGGGAATTCGGATTCACCCCTCCACTTT. It codes for CASKRGNSDSPLHF.

The chain joins TRBV4-3 to TRBJ2-7; 7 bases are shared with TRBD1. The trim removed 0 bases at V and 2 bases at J, leaving 4 bases unmatched. Germline CDR1 LGHNA, CDR2 YSLEER. This CDR3 is built from 15 residues. As DNA, the CDR3 is TGCGCCAGCAGCCAAGACCGGGACAGCACCTACGAGCAGTACTTC. It is translated as CASSQDRDSTYEQYF.